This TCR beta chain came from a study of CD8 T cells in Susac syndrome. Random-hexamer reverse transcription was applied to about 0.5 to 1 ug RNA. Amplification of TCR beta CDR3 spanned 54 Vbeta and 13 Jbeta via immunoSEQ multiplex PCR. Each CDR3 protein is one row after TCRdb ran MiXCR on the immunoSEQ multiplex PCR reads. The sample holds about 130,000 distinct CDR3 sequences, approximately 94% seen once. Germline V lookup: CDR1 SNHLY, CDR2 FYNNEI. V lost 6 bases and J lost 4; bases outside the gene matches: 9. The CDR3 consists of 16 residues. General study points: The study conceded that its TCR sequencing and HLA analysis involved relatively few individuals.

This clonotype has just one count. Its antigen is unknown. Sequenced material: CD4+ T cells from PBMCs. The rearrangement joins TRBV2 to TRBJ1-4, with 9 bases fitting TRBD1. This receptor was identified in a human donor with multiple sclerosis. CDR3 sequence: CASSYPGQGHNEKLFF. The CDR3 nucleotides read TGTGCCAGCAGCTACCCGGGACAGGGTCATAATGAAAAACTGTTTTTT.